The 18 T cell receptor beta chains below all came from one sample that was sequenced in a study of cytomegalovirus exposure and HLA in healthy donors. In the PCR, 60 Vbeta and 13 Jbeta primers were used. Data came from immunoSEQ multiplex PCR; TCRdb stores just in-frame clones and leaves some out. The table lists fewer than 150,000 clones, about 80% of them singletons, with about 5% in the top ten. The sample consisted of PBMCs. These receptors were collected from a male donor in good health and CMV-seronegative.

V gene TRBV5-4 combines with J gene TRBJ1-6; D uncertain. Germline values: CDR1 SGHNT, CDR2 YYREEE (reference sequence). There are 14 residues in the CDR3. Trimming took 9 bases from V and 8 from J, leaving 18 bases between them. CDR3 region: CAIPGDTDYSPLHF. The CDR3, as DNA: TGTGCCATCCCGGGAGATACCGATTATTCACCCCTCCACTTT.

This rearrangement joins TRBV9 to TRBJ1-5; TRBD1 is a possible D gene (6 bases). The germline V gene has CDR1 SGDLS and CDR2 YYNGEE. The CDR3 has 14 residues. The V end lost 2 bases, the J end lost 7 bases, and 13 bases lay between the germline ends. The CDR3 DNA reads as TGTGCCAGCAGCGTCAGTGGGGGCTCGCAGCCCCAGCATTTT. Translated, it gives CASSVSGGSQPQHF.

The chain carries TRBV11-3 and TRBJ1-1; no clear D. This CDR3 has 13 amino acids. V shed 2 bases and J shed 5 bases, with 9 bases lying between them. Germline V gene sequence: CDR1 SGHNT, CDR2 YENEEA. The CDR3: CASSLTPGTEAFF. The CDR3 bases are TGTGCCAGCAGCTTAACACCCGGGACTGAAGCTTTCTTT.

This clone was seen only once. This chain uses TRBV20-1 with TRBJ1-2; D uncertain. V gave up 5 bases and J gave up 11 bases, with 12 bases separating them. Per the germline V gene, CDR1 is DFQATT and CDR2 is SNEGSKA (reference sequence). This CDR3 is built from 10 residues. CDR3 amino acids: CSAPGSQYTF. Here the CDR3 DNA reads TGCAGTGCTCCGGGAAGTCAATACACCTTC.

The gene calls are TRBV19 and TRBJ2-5, with D perhaps matching TRBD1 (6 bases). The CDR3 spans 13 residues. The V gene lost 1 base and the J gene lost 4 bases, with 7 bases spanning the gap. CDR1 is LNHDA and CDR2 is SQIVND in the germline V gene (reference sequence). The CDR3 here is CASSIGTAETQYF. The CDR3 bases are TGTGCCAGTAGTATAGGGACAGCAGAGACCCAGTACTTC.

This chain links TRBV27 with TRBJ2-1; TRBD1 agrees at 7 bases. Trimming took 3 bases from V and 9 from J; bases not matched to a gene: 5. The germline V gene encodes CDR1 MNHEY and CDR2 SMNVEV (reference sequence). This CDR3 spans 13 amino acids. In DNA form, the CDR3 reads TGTGCCAGCAGTTTGAACAGGGGCCGTGAGCAGTTCTTC. It encodes CASSLNRGREQFF.

The J gene is TRBJ1-6, the V gene TRBV27; 7 nucleotides match TRBD1. Per germline, CDR1 MNHEY and CDR2 SMNVEV (reference sequence). The CDR3 runs 16 residues. V was clipped by 4 bases and J by 9 bases; unmatched bases: 12. The DNA of the CDR3 is TGTGCCAGCAGTTCAGAGTTGACAGGGCTCGCTTCACCCCTCCACTTT. It specifies CASSSELTGLASPLHF.

The J gene is TRBJ2-1, the V gene TRBV5-6; 16 bases are a match to TRBD2. Germline V gene data show CDR1 as SGHDT and CDR2 as YYEEEE. V lost 4 bases, J lost 1 base, and 5 bases stayed unmatched. The CDR3 totals 18 residues. The chain's CDR3 is CASSGGLAGGMSYNEQFF. Written as DNA, the CDR3 is TGTGCCAGCAGCGGGGGACTAGCGGGGGGGATGTCCTACAATGAGCAGTTCTTC.

The chain carries TRBV7-2 and TRBJ1-2; D not certain. Germline lookup yields CDR1 SGHTA and CDR2 FQGNSA. V lost 4 bases to trimming and J lost 0 bases, with 9 bases between them. The CDR3 consists of 14 residues. CDR3 DNA sequence: TGTGCCAGCAGCTCTTCGGGTCCTAACTATGGCTACACCTTC. Amino acids: CASSSSGPNYGYTF.

The V call is TRBV4-1, the J call TRBJ1-2; no firm D call. This CDR3 comprises 11 residues. Germline V gives CDR1 MGHRA, CDR2 YSYEKL. Trimming stripped 4 bases from V and 4 bases from J, with 4 bases between. In DNA, the CDR3 is TGCGCCAGCAGCCCGCGCTATGGCTACACCTTC. The encoded protein is CASSPRYGYTF.

This chain connects TRBV7-2 to TRBJ2-7, with 11 bases fitting TRBD2. Germline values: CDR1 SGHTA, CDR2 FQGNSA. This CDR3 contains 15 residues. V gave up 2 bases and J gave up 7 bases; unmatched junction bases: 7. The CDR3 sequence is CASSLLAGGLGEQYF. CDR3 bases: TGTGCCAGCAGCTTACTAGCGGGGGGCCTTGGAGAGCAGTACTTC.

V gene TRBV9 combines with J gene TRBJ1-6; D remains unclear. The germline gives CDR1 SGDLS, CDR2 YYNGEE. The V gene lost 0 bases and the J gene lost 7 bases, with 11 bases spanning the gap. This CDR3 region has 15 residues. This CDR3 reads CASSVGSFGNSPLHF. In DNA, the CDR3 is TGTGCCAGCAGCGTAGGGTCGTTTGGCAATTCACCCCTCCACTTT.

Regarding this clone: Additional DNA sequences in this sample encode the identical CDR3. This chain connects TRBV9 to TRBJ1-1, with a tentative D call TRBD1 (6 bases). CDR3 size: 14 residues. Germline V gene lookup returns CDR1 SGDLS and CDR2 YYNGEE. Trimming took 4 bases from V and 5 from J, leaving 15 bases between them. The CDR3 is CASSPEGGATEAFF. The CDR3 bases are TGTGCCAGCAGCCCCGAAGGGGGAGCGACTGAAGCTTTCTTT.

This clone was found once. This chain uses TRBV6-6 with TRBJ1-2; perhaps TRBD1 as D (5 bases). The CDR3 consists of 13 residues. Trimming cost V 6 bases and J 5 bases, with 13 bases left between them. Germline V gene lookup returns CDR1 MNHNY and CDR2 SVGAGI (reference sequence). The CDR3 nucleotides read TGTGCCAGCAGACTCAGGGTTGCTTATGGCTACACCTTC. This sequence encodes CASRLRVAYGYTF.

The chain combines TRBV7-2 with TRBJ2-7; tentatively, D is TRBD1 (7 bases). CDR1 is SGHTA, CDR2 FQGNSA, per germline. The CDR3 contains 15 residues. Trimming took off 0 bases at V and 4 bases at J, with 13 bases between the two ends. The CDR3 is CASSLALRGAYEQYF. CDR3 sequence (DNA): TGTGCCAGCAGCTTAGCCCTCAGGGGGGCATACGAGCAGTACTTC.

The sample holds a few counts of this clone. This rearrangement joins TRBV6-5 to TRBJ2-7; D not resolved. The length of the CDR3 is 10 residues. Deletions cut 4 bases from V and 6 bases from J, with 4 bases between. CDR1 MNHEY and CDR2 SVGAGI come from the germline V gene. The CDR3 is CASSWPEQYF. CDR3 coding DNA: TGTGCCAGCAGTTGGCCCGAGCAGTACTTC.

The chain is built from TRBV5-1 and TRBJ1-3; D remains unclear. Germline CDR1 reads SGHRS; CDR2 reads YFSETQ. The CDR3 loop spans 15 amino acids. V was cut by 1 base and J by 4 bases, with 12 bases left in between. CDR3 in amino acids: CASSLPRLAGNTIYF. The CDR3 bases are TGCGCCAGCAGCTTGCCACGACTAGCCGGAAACACCATATATTTT.

The chain uses TRBV9 and TRBJ1-3, with D possibly TRBD1 on 6 matching bases. Germline loops: CDR1 SGDLS, CDR2 YYNGEE. Trimming left V 3 bases short and J 0 bases short, with 16 bases between. The CDR3 totals 17 residues. CDR3 region: CASSARDNYLSGNTIYF. The CDR3, as DNA: TGTGCCAGCAGCGCTCGGGACAACTATCTCTCTGGAAACACCATATATTTT.